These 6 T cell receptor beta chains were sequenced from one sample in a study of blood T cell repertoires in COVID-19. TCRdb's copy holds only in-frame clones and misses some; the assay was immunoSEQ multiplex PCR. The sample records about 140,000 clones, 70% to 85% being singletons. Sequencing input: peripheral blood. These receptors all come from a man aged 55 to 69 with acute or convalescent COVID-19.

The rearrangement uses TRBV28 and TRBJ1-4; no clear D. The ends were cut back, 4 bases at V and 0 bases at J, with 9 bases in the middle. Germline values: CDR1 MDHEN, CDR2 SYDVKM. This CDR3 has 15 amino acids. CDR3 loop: CASSSYRTTNEKLFF. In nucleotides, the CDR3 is TGTGCCAGCAGTTCGTACAGAACAACTAATGAAAAACTGTTTTTT.

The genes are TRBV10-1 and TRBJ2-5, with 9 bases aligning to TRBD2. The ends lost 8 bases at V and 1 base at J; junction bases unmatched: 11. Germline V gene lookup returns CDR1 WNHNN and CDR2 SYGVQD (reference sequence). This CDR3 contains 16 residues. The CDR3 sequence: CASRSGRPSSQETQYF. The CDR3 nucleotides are TGCGCCAGCCGCAGCGGGAGGCCCTCCTCCCAAGAGACCCAGTACTTC.

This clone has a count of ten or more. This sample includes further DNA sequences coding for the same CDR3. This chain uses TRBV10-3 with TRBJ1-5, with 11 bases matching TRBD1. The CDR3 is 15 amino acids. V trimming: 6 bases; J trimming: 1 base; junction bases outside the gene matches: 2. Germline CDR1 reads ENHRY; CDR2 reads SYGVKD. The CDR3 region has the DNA TGTGCCATCAGCCGGGACAGGGGGAGCAATCAGCCCCAGCATTTT. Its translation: CAISRDRGSNQPQHF.

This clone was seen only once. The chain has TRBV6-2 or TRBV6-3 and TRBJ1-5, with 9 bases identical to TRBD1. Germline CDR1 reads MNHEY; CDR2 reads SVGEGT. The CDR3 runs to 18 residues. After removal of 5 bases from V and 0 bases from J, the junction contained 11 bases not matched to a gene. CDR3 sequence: CASSTPLRTGDSNQPQHF. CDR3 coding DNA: TGTGCCAGCAGTACCCCATTAAGGACAGGGGATAGCAATCAGCCCCAGCATTTT.

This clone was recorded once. Written as DNA, the CDR3 is TGTGCCAGCAGCCCTACAGGGGACAATGAGCAGTTCTTC. It specifies CASSPTGDNEQFF. The chain has TRBV11-1 and TRBJ2-1, with TRBD1 matching over 7 bases. The CDR3 extends over 13 amino acids. CDR1 is SGHAT, CDR2 FQDESV, per germline (reference sequence). Trimming cost V 5 bases and J 5 bases; bases outside gene matches: 3.

For the CDR3, the DNA is TGTGCCAGCAGCTTCTCGGGAGGGCCGTTTAACGAGCAGTACTTC. This sequence encodes CASSFSGGPFNEQYF. This chain links TRBV7-2 with TRBJ2-7, with TRBD2 matching 8 bases. V shed 3 bases, J shed 5 bases, and the junction held 9 bases outside the gene matches. CDR1 is SGHTA, CDR2 FQGNSA, per germline. The CDR3 spans 15 residues.